This T cell receptor (beta chain) came from a study of OX40 agonist ivuxolimab in advanced cancers. For the study at large: Three patients responded partially, comprising one with hepatocellular carcinoma and two with cutaneous melanoma. General study findings and limits: On average, CD8+ T cells had more expanded clones than CD4+. Doses of 0.1 to 3.0 mg/kg were accompanied by clonal expansion of CD4+ and CD8+ blood T cells by week 6. Those patients achieving a partial response at 0.1-3.0 mg/kg showed among the lowest clonal expansion.

The table came from immunoSEQ multiplex PCR; TCRdb's copy has only in-frame clones and leaves some out. Of 37,000 or so clones listed, around four fifths were seen once; the top ten hold under 45%. About this clone: Its specificity is unknown.

The CDR3 sequence is 18 residues long. From germline, CDR1 is SGHAT and CDR2 FQNNGV. The V end lost 5 bases, the J end lost 0 bases, and 21 bases lay between the germline ends. This receptor was taken from an adult with an advanced solid tumor such as melanoma, head and neck, liver or kidney cancer. The V call is TRBV11-2, the J call TRBJ2-3; possibly TRBD1 for D (6 bases). Sample: CD4+ or CD8+ T cells sorted from blood, taken in a trial of the OX40 agonist ivuxolimab. The DNA of the CDR3 is TGTGCCAGCAGCATCCGCGCCCCCGGGACACTAAGCACAGATACGCAGTATTTT. Residues: CASSIRAPGTLSTDTQYF. Full variable domain (outside the CDR3, taken from reference TRBV11-2 and TRBJ2-3): EAGVAQSPRYKIIEKRQSVAFWCNPISGHATLYWYQQILGQGPKLLIQFQNNGVVDDSQLPKDRFSAERLKGVDSTLKIQPAKLEDSAVYLCASSIRAPGTLSTDTQYFGPGTRLTVL.